A selection of T cell receptor beta chains follows, all from one sample in a study of T cells in Graves' hyperthyroidism and ophthalmopathy. TCRdb reprocessed the multiplex PCR reads with MiXCR, giving one entry per CDR3 protein. The sample consists of hundreds of thousands of distinct CDR3 sequences, less than 25% of them appearing once. Sequences were obtained from blood. These receptors all stem from a man under 40 with Graves' ophthalmopathy. CDR3s include the opening cysteine and the closing phenylalanine or tryptophan. Fields, in order: CDR3 protein, CDR3 DNA, J gene, D gene, V gene, clone size. A D gene is named only where the DNA matches it firmly. Clone size is not always given. Where it is, it says once, few, many or a class for expanded clones.

CDR3aa: CASRGTDSNQPQHF
CDR3nt: TGTGCCAGCAGAGGGACTGATAGCAATCAGCCCCAGCATTTT
j_gene: TRBJ1-5
d_gene: -
v_gene: TRBV12-3/TRBV12-4
abundance: many

CDR3aa: CASSMDRGRGYTF
CDR3nt: TGTGCCAGCAGCATGGACAGGGGGCGAGGCTACACCTTC
j_gene: TRBJ1-2
d_gene: TRBD1
v_gene: TRBV7-9
abundance: -

CDR3aa: CASRSPLHEQYF
CDR3nt: TGTGCCAGCAGGAGTCCCCTCCACGAGCAGTACTTC
j_gene: TRBJ2-7
d_gene: -
v_gene: TRBV6-2/TRBV6-3
abundance: many

CDR3aa: CASTRPQGLAGVDTQYF
CDR3nt: TGTGCCAGCACACGACCCCAAGGACTAGCGGGAGTGGATACGCAGTATTTT
j_gene: TRBJ2-3
d_gene: TRBD2
v_gene: TRBV28
abundance: -

CDR3aa: CSAGRSNTEAFF
CDR3nt: TGCAGTGCGGGACGTTCGAACACTGAAGCTTTCTTT
j_gene: TRBJ1-1
d_gene: -
v_gene: TRBV20-1
abundance: many

CDR3aa: CASSLSGAIYEQFF
CDR3nt: TGTGCCAGCAGTTTATCGGGAGCGATTTATGAGCAGTTCTTC
j_gene: TRBJ2-1
d_gene: -
v_gene: TRBV27
abundance: -

CDR3aa: CASSVGNGLYEQYF
CDR3nt: TGTGCCAGCAGCGTAGGGAACGGTTTATACGAGCAGTACTTC
j_gene: TRBJ2-7
d_gene: -
v_gene: TRBV9
abundance: few

CDR3aa: CASSIGQDGYTF
CDR3nt: TGTGCCAGTAGTATTGGACAGGATGGCTACACCTTC
j_gene: TRBJ1-2
d_gene: TRBD1
v_gene: TRBV19
abundance: many

CDR3aa: CASSVDVGSSYEQYF
CDR3nt: TGTGCCAGCAGCGTAGATGTGGGAAGCTCCTACGAGCAGTACTTC
j_gene: TRBJ2-7
d_gene: -
v_gene: TRBV9
abundance: -

CDR3aa: CSAKDFAGEKLFF
CDR3nt: TGCAGCGCCAAGGATTTCGCAGGGGAAAAACTGTTTTTT
j_gene: TRBJ1-4
d_gene: -
v_gene: TRBV29-1
abundance: -

CDR3aa: CSARNSPSNEQFF
CDR3nt: TGCAGTGCTAGGAACTCGCCCTCGAATGAGCAGTTCTTC
j_gene: TRBJ2-1
d_gene: -
v_gene: TRBV20-1
abundance: -

CDR3aa: CSVRDRGSNGYTF
CDR3nt: TGCAGCGTTCGAGACAGGGGATCGAATGGCTACACCTTC
j_gene: TRBJ1-2
d_gene: TRBD1
v_gene: TRBV29-1
abundance: few

CDR3aa: CASSPLRLANEQFF
CDR3nt: TGTGCCAGCAGTCCACTCCGACTCGCTAATGAGCAGTTCTTC
j_gene: TRBJ2-1
d_gene: -
v_gene: TRBV28
abundance: -

CDR3aa: CASTSGEETQYF
CDR3nt: TGTGCCAGCACCTCAGGGGAGGAGACCCAGTACTTC
j_gene: TRBJ2-5
d_gene: -
v_gene: TRBV12-3/TRBV12-4
abundance: -

CDR3aa: CASILKEAVYGYTF
CDR3nt: TGTGCCAGCATTCTTAAGGAGGCCGTCTATGGCTACACCTTC
j_gene: TRBJ1-2
d_gene: -
v_gene: TRBV2
abundance: -

CDR3aa: CASSELEVQRGNEQFF
CDR3nt: TGTGCCAGCAGTGAGCTCGAGGTCCAACGGGGGAATGAGCAGTTCTTC
j_gene: TRBJ2-1
d_gene: -
v_gene: TRBV6-1
abundance: -

CDR3aa: CASSSSDRQETQYF
CDR3nt: TGTGCCAGTAGTTCCTCGGACAGGCAAGAGACCCAGTACTTC
j_gene: TRBJ2-5
d_gene: TRBD1
v_gene: TRBV19
abundance: -

CDR3aa: CSARVKNEKLFF
CDR3nt: TGCAGTGCTAGGGTCAAAAATGAAAAACTGTTTTTT
j_gene: TRBJ1-4
d_gene: -
v_gene: TRBV20-1
abundance: -

CDR3aa: CASSQDPGLGSGNTIYF
CDR3nt: TGTGCCAGCAGCCAAGATCCCGGACTCGGGTCTGGAAACACCATATATTTT
j_gene: TRBJ1-3
d_gene: -
v_gene: TRBV3-1
abundance: -

CDR3aa: CSARDPWGNTGELFF
CDR3nt: TGCAGTGCTAGAGATCCGTGGGGGAACACCGGGGAGCTGTTTTTT
j_gene: TRBJ2-2
d_gene: -
v_gene: TRBV20-1
abundance: -

CDR3aa: CAIRDTNTGELFF
CDR3nt: TGTGCCATCCGGGACACAAACACCGGGGAGCTGTTTTTT
j_gene: TRBJ2-2
d_gene: -
v_gene: TRBV10-3
abundance: few

CDR3aa: CASSLAWQPQETQYF
CDR3nt: TGTGCCAGCAGTTTAGCGTGGCAGCCACAAGAGACCCAGTACTTC
j_gene: TRBJ2-5
d_gene: -
v_gene: TRBV28
abundance: many

CDR3aa: CASSEGHGIQYF
CDR3nt: TGCGCCAGCAGCGAGGGTCACGGCATTCAGTACTTC
j_gene: TRBJ2-4
d_gene: -
v_gene: TRBV5-1
abundance: few

CDR3aa: CSAKDGASGGPDTQYF
CDR3nt: TGCAGTGCTAAAGATGGGGCCAGCGGGGGTCCAGATACGCAGTATTTT
j_gene: TRBJ2-3
d_gene: TRBD2
v_gene: TRBV20-1
abundance: many

CDR3aa: CATSRTSGTLHEQYF
CDR3nt: TGTGCCACCAGCAGAACTTCCGGGACGCTCCACGAGCAGTACTTC
j_gene: TRBJ2-7
d_gene: -
v_gene: TRBV15
abundance: -

CDR3aa: CASSMQGRSTDTQYF
CDR3nt: TGTGCCAGCAGTATGCAGGGAAGAAGCACAGATACGCAGTATTTT
j_gene: TRBJ2-3
d_gene: -
v_gene: TRBV28
abundance: many

CDR3aa: CASSLLGTGQNTEAFF
CDR3nt: TGCGCCAGCAGCCTCCTAGGGACAGGGCAGAACACTGAAGCTTTCTTT
j_gene: TRBJ1-1
d_gene: TRBD1
v_gene: TRBV5-1
abundance: many

CDR3aa: CASSPETGFSHELFF
CDR3nt: TGTGCCAGCAGCCCCGAAACGGGGTTCAGTCATGAGCTGTTTTTT
j_gene: TRBJ2-2
d_gene: -
v_gene: TRBV7-6
abundance: -

CDR3aa: CASSLDGYNTYEQYF
CDR3nt: TGTGCCAGCAGCTTAGATGGCTATAACACCTACGAGCAGTACTTC
j_gene: TRBJ2-7
d_gene: -
v_gene: TRBV7-9
abundance: few

CDR3aa: CASSVSPGAEEQYF
CDR3nt: TGTGCCAGCAGCGTATCCCCAGGGGCGGAGGAGCAGTACTTC
j_gene: TRBJ2-7
d_gene: -
v_gene: TRBV9
abundance: few

CDR3aa: CASSYTRGVGEKLFF
CDR3nt: TGTGCCAGCAGTTACACCCGGGGCGTAGGGGAAAAACTGTTTTTT
j_gene: TRBJ1-4
d_gene: -
v_gene: TRBV6-2/TRBV6-3
abundance: -

CDR3aa: CASSADISTAMNTEAFF
CDR3nt: TGTGCCAGCAGTGCGGACATCTCCACGGCTATGAACACTGAAGCTTTCTTT
j_gene: TRBJ1-1
d_gene: -
v_gene: TRBV27
abundance: few

CDR3aa: CASSQRGSTDTQYF
CDR3nt: TGTGCCAGCAGCCAACGGGGTTCCACAGATACGCAGTATTTT
j_gene: TRBJ2-3
d_gene: -
v_gene: TRBV3-1
abundance: many

CDR3aa: CASSLVPGLANYGYTF
CDR3nt: TGTGCCAGCAGTTTAGTTCCGGGTTTAGCTAACTATGGCTACACCTTC
j_gene: TRBJ1-2
d_gene: -
v_gene: TRBV28
abundance: few

CDR3aa: CASSPGLAGHSYNEQFF
CDR3nt: TGTGCCAGCAGCCCCGGACTAGCGGGTCACTCCTACAATGAGCAGTTCTTC
j_gene: TRBJ2-1
d_gene: TRBD2
v_gene: TRBV28
abundance: once

CDR3aa: CASSRGASNTEAFF
CDR3nt: TGTGCCAGCAGCCGGGGGGCGTCGAACACTGAAGCTTTCTTT
j_gene: TRBJ1-1
d_gene: -
v_gene: TRBV5-5
abundance: -

CDR3aa: CASSQTAPNSYEQYF
CDR3nt: TGTGCCAGCAGTCAAACAGCCCCGAATTCCTACGAGCAGTACTTC
j_gene: TRBJ2-7
d_gene: -
v_gene: TRBV6-1
abundance: few

CDR3aa: CAISPSGTSLRSYNEQFF
CDR3nt: TGTGCCATCTCCCCTTCCGGGACTAGCTTACGCTCCTACAATGAGCAGTTCTTC
j_gene: TRBJ2-1
d_gene: TRBD2
v_gene: TRBV10-3
abundance: -

CDR3aa: CASSPNNEQFF
CDR3nt: TGTGCCAGCAGCCCTAACAATGAGCAGTTCTTC
j_gene: TRBJ2-1
d_gene: -
v_gene: TRBV5-8
abundance: many

CDR3aa: CASSLGPSMDGSYEQYF
CDR3nt: TGTGCCAGCAGTTTAGGTCCCTCGATGGATGGATCCTACGAGCAGTACTTC
j_gene: TRBJ2-7
d_gene: -
v_gene: TRBV28
abundance: -

CDR3aa: CASTMGQNYGYTF
CDR3nt: TGTGCCAGCACTATGGGACAGAACTATGGCTACACCTTC
j_gene: TRBJ1-2
d_gene: TRBD1
v_gene: TRBV6-1
abundance: -

CDR3aa: CASSLALTDPGDTQYF
CDR3nt: TGTGCCAGCAGCTTAGCGCTGACGGACCCCGGGGATACGCAGTATTTT
j_gene: TRBJ2-3
d_gene: -
v_gene: TRBV7-9
abundance: many

CDR3aa: CASSKNVGLQETQYF
CDR3nt: TGTGCCAGCAGTAAAAACGTGGGGCTACAAGAGACCCAGTACTTC
j_gene: TRBJ2-5
d_gene: -
v_gene: TRBV12-3/TRBV12-4
abundance: -

CDR3aa: CASSISGTPEQYF
CDR3nt: TGTGCCAGCAGTATATCCGGGACACCGGAGCAGTACTTC
j_gene: TRBJ2-7
d_gene: -
v_gene: TRBV12-3/TRBV12-4
abundance: many

CDR3aa: CSARDESYEQYF
CDR3nt: TGCAGTGCTAGAGATGAAAGTTACGAGCAGTACTTC
j_gene: TRBJ2-7
d_gene: -
v_gene: TRBV20-1
abundance: few

CDR3aa: CASSRPGGNTEAFF
CDR3nt: TGTGCCAGCAGCCGCCCTGGGGGGAACACTGAAGCTTTCTTT
j_gene: TRBJ1-1
d_gene: -
v_gene: TRBV11-2
abundance: many

CDR3aa: CASSQDRVAGYTF
CDR3nt: TGTGCCAGCAGCCAAGACAGGGTAGCTGGCTACACCTTC
j_gene: TRBJ1-2
d_gene: -
v_gene: TRBV14
abundance: -

CDR3aa: CASSLVAGDPYEQYF
CDR3nt: TGTGCCAGCAGCTTAGTGGCAGGGGATCCCTACGAGCAGTACTTC
j_gene: TRBJ2-7
d_gene: -
v_gene: TRBV7-2
abundance: -

CDR3aa: CAWSTMTGAQYF
CDR3nt: TGTGCCTGGAGTACCATGACAGGGGCCCAGTACTTC
j_gene: TRBJ2-5
d_gene: TRBD1
v_gene: TRBV30
abundance: many

CDR3aa: CASSSTLDRTGNYEQYF
CDR3nt: TGTGCCAGCAGCTCAACTCTGGACCGGACTGGTAATTACGAGCAGTACTTC
j_gene: TRBJ2-7
d_gene: -
v_gene: TRBV7-9
abundance: few

CDR3aa: CASSLFQGYEQYF
CDR3nt: TGTGCCAGCAGTTTATTTCAGGGTTACGAGCAGTACTTC
j_gene: TRBJ2-7
d_gene: -
v_gene: TRBV28
abundance: few

CDR3aa: CASNFGQGVTAGELFF
CDR3nt: TGTGCCAGCAATTTTGGACAGGGGGTAACCGCCGGGGAGCTGTTTTTT
j_gene: TRBJ2-2
d_gene: TRBD1
v_gene: TRBV6-5
abundance: few

CDR3aa: CASSPVDPVNEQFF
CDR3nt: TGTGCCAGCAGCCCCGTGGACCCAGTCAATGAGCAGTTCTTC
j_gene: TRBJ2-1
d_gene: -
v_gene: TRBV5-4
abundance: few

CDR3aa: CASSLDRVAPYQETQYF
CDR3nt: TGTGCCAGCAGCTTAGATCGGGTCGCCCCGTACCAAGAGACCCAGTACTTC
j_gene: TRBJ2-5
d_gene: -
v_gene: TRBV11-2
abundance: few

CDR3aa: CSATRLAGGPDTQYF
CDR3nt: TGCAGTGCGACACGACTAGCGGGAGGGCCGGATACGCAGTATTTT
j_gene: TRBJ2-3
d_gene: TRBD2
v_gene: TRBV20-1
abundance: -

CDR3aa: CASSSRPGQGLFYEQYF
CDR3nt: TGTGCCAGCAGCTCCCGCCCGGGACAGGGATTATTCTACGAGCAGTACTTC
j_gene: TRBJ2-7
d_gene: TRBD1
v_gene: TRBV11-2
abundance: few

CDR3aa: CASSLESPTNTEAFF
CDR3nt: TGCGCCAGCAGCTTGGAGTCTCCGACGAACACTGAAGCTTTCTTT
j_gene: TRBJ1-1
d_gene: -
v_gene: TRBV5-1
abundance: many